This passage covers 6 T cell receptor beta chains from one sample sequenced in a study of T cell repertoires in cytomegalovirus infection (dated by TCRdb to between 2018 and 2021). Read against the paper, the sample's treatment or condition label means: in vitro stimulation with specific CMV peptide epitopes to enrich CMV-specific T cells. TCRdb names Illumina HiSeq 1500 as the instrument used. The raw public reads went through TCRdb reprocessing: fastp at Q25, MiXCR clone calling, in-frame beta chains kept. Each record represents a unique CDR3 protein, reported with the most common genes and DNA among its rows. Present in this sample are roughly 990,000 distinct CDR3 sequences, roughly 30% of which were seen just once. Jointly, the top ten make up about an eighth of the sample. No antigen has been assigned to these receptors. The sample was cultured CD8+ T cells from PBMCs, taken from culture after CMV antigen stimulation. These receptors all come from a human donor in good health (CMV status not recorded). Some clones in this sample may be carry-over from other donors' samples.

The chain combines TRBV2 with TRBJ2-1; no firm D call. The CDR3 extends over 12 amino acids. With 4 bases removed from V and 5 bases from J, the gap between germline ends came to 6 bases. CDR1 and CDR2 from the germline V gene are SNHLY and FYNNEI. The DNA of the CDR3 is TGTGCCAGCAGTGGCAGACACAATGAGCAGTTCTTC. As protein: CASSGRHNEQFF. Full variable domain (missing parts from reference TRBV2 and TRBJ2-1): EPEVTQTPSHQVTQMGQEVILRCVPISNHLYFYWYRQILGQKVEFLVSFYNNEISEKSEIFDDQFSVERPDGSNFTLKIRSTKLEDSAMYFCASSGRHNEQFFGPGTRLTVL.

This CDR3 is CASRHSTEAFF. The DNA for the CDR3 is TGTGCCAGTAGGCATTCCACTGAAGCTTTCTTT. V and J are TRBV19 and TRBJ1-1; D gene ambiguous. The CDR3 sequence is 11 residues long. V shed 6 bases and J shed 4 bases, with 6 bases lying between them. The germline gives CDR1 LNHDA, CDR2 SQIVND (reference sequence).

This clonotype was observed a handful of times. This chain uses TRBV27 with TRBJ1-1; no reliable D call. Trimming left V 5 bases short and J 6 bases short, with 16 bases between. Germline V gene data show CDR1 as MNHEY and CDR2 as SMNVEV (reference sequence). This CDR3 contains 14 residues. This CDR3 reads CASSPGVWSAEAFF. The CDR3 nucleotides read TGTGCCAGCAGTCCTGGGGTTTGGTCGGCTGAAGCTTTCTTT.

This clonotype occurred many times. The chain employs TRBV27 and TRBJ1-4; no reliable D call. Germline V gene lookup returns CDR1 MNHEY and CDR2 SMNVEV (reference sequence). This CDR3 is built from 14 residues. The V end lost 4 bases, the J end lost 3 bases, and 9 bases lay between the germline ends. CDR3 sequence reads: CASSSKGSNEKLFF. The CDR3 DNA is TGTGCCAGCAGTTCGAAGGGCTCTAATGAAAAACTGTTTTTT.

Comment on this clonotype: A much larger clone sits a single nucleotide away, making a read error possible. V gene TRBV7-9 combines with J gene TRBJ2-3; no firm D call. Germline CDR1 reads SEHNR; CDR2 reads FQNEAQ (reference sequence). The CDR3 contains 10 residues. For the CDR3, the DNA is TGTGTCGAATCCTCAGATACGCAGTATTTT. Amino acid sequence: CVESSDTQYF.

The rearrangement links TRBV28 to TRBJ1-5; the D is unclear. Per the germline V gene, CDR1 is MDHEN and CDR2 is SYDVKM. The V gene lost 4 bases and the J gene lost 3 bases, with 16 bases spanning the gap. CDR3 length: 16 residues. CDR3 DNA: TGTGCCAGCAGTTCTCGGACGGGTATTGACAATCAGCCCCAGCATTTT. As protein: CASSSRTGIDNQPQHF.